This record concerns one T cell receptor (beta chain) sequence. The junction had 2 bases not matched to a gene; V was cut back by 4 bases and J by 5 bases. CDR3 length: 13 amino acids. Germline-derived CDR1 and CDR2 are SGHVS and FNYEAQ. Generated by immunoSEQ multiplex PCR, the TCRdb table keeps only in-frame clones and is missing some. This table has 74,000 or so clones, approximately 97% appearing once. These data come from a study of technical replicates of blood from several donors. The clonotype comes from a human donor in good health. This chain uses TRBV7-6 with TRBJ2-1; 7 nucleotides line up with TRBD2. Sequencing used T cells isolated from PBMCs. The DNA for the CDR3 is TGTGCCAGCAGCTCCAGCGGGAACAATGAGCAGTTCTTC. Encoded protein: CASSSSGNNEQFF.